Included here is one T cell receptor (beta chain) sequence, with context. Its antigen is unidentified. These data are taken from a study of shared clonotypes between healthy human individuals. Findings and limits, study-wide: Compared with clonotypes that all four donors shared, non-shared clonotypes had lower generation probabilities.

V was pared by 0 bases and J by 2 bases, with 12 bases between. Germline lookup yields CDR1 SGHDT and CDR2 YYEEEE. The CDR3 contains 16 residues. Several immunoSEQ plates held equal portions of the genomic DNA taken from each subset. The protocol was immunoSEQ multiplex PCR, while the TCRdb copy is restricted to in-frame clones and leaves out a portion. The table lists 190,000 or so clones, 66% of them singletons, with 10% in the top ten. The gene calls are TRBV5-6 and TRBJ1-3; tentatively, D is TRBD1 (5 bases). The sequencing input was memory CD4+ T cells sorted from blood. Subset specified: CD45RA-negative fraction. This clonotype was sampled from a man younger than 45 in good health. The CDR3 nucleotides read TGTGCCAGCAGCTTGGTGTCGGGGGGACCTGGAAACACCATATATTTT. Amino acid sequence: CASSLVSGGPGNTIYF.